This T cell receptor (beta chain) comes out of a study of blood T cell repertoires in COVID-19. As for the study in general: T cells, B-cell-depleted T cells, or PBMCs supplied cDNA or gDNA.

Concerning this clone itself: Other nucleotide sequences in the sample specify the same CDR3.

The CDR3 length is 13 residues. From germline, CDR1 is SGHRS and CDR2 YFSETQ. Trimming took off 0 bases at V and 4 bases at J, with 8 bases between the two ends. Generated by immunoSEQ multiplex PCR, the TCRdb table keeps only in-frame clones and is missing some. The table includes about 300,000 clones, more than 70% detected once. Sequencing was performed on peripheral blood. This TCR was recovered from a woman aged 45 to 65 with acute or convalescent COVID-19. The chain carries TRBV5-1 and TRBJ2-7; tentatively, D is TRBD2 (5 bases). Here the CDR3 DNA reads TGCGCCAGCAGCTTGGTGGGCGGGTACGAGCAGTACTTC. This codes for CASSLVGGYEQYF.